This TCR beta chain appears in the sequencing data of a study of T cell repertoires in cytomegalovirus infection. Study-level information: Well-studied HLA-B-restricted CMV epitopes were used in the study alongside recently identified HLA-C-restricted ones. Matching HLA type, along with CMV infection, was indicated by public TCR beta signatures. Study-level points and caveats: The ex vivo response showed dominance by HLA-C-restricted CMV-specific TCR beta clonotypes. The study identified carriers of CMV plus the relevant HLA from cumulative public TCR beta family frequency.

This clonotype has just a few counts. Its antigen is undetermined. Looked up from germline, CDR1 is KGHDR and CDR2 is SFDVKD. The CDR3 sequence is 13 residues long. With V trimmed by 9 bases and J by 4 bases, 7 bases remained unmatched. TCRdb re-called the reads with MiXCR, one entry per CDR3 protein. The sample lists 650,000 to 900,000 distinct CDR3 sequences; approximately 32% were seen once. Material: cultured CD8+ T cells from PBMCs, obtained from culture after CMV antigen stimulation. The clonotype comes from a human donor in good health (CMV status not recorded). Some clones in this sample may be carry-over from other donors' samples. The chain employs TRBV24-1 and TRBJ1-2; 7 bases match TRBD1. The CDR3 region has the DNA TGTGCCACCCACGGGACAGACACCTATGGCTACACCTTC. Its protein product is CATHGTDTYGYTF.